The 15 T cell receptor beta chains below were found in one sample sequenced in a study of T cell changes during pregnancy in multiple sclerosis. The repertoire was sequenced with immunoSEQ multiplex PCR; TCRdb's copy has only in-frame clones and lacks some. The table includes 55,000 to 70,000 clones, about nine tenths detected once. The material was CD4+ T cells from peripheral blood mononuclear cells, obtained after pregnancy. The receptors originated from a female donor with multiple sclerosis, enrolled in a pregnancy study.

This sequence joins TRBV7-2 and TRBJ2-3; TRBD2 matches 11 bases. The trim removed 5 bases at V and 1 base at J, leaving 5 bases unmatched. Per the germline V gene, CDR1 is SGHTA and CDR2 is FQGNSA. This CDR3 contains 16 residues. CDR3 residues: CASSVLAGGRTDTQYF. The CDR3 bases are TGTGCCAGCAGCGTCCTAGCGGGAGGCCGCACAGATACGCAGTATTTT.

In this sample, this clone turned up once. The chain uses TRBV2 and TRBJ1-6; TRBD1 aligns across 7 bases. There are 14 residues in the CDR3. Trimming removed 7 bases from V and 9 bases from J; junction bases left unmatched: 9. Germline assignment: CDR1 SNHLY and CDR2 FYNNEI. The CDR3 nucleotides are TGTGCCAGCAAGAAAGAAGGGGGCGGTTCACCCCTCCACTTT. Translated, it gives CASKKEGGGSPLHF.

This clone was found once. The rearrangement uses TRBV5-1 and TRBJ2-4; 11 nucleotides line up with TRBD2. The CDR3 extends over 14 amino acids. V gave up 4 bases and J gave up 6 bases; unmatched junction bases: 3. The germline V gene encodes CDR1 SGHRS and CDR2 YFSETQ. CDR3 residues: CASSSGTSGNIQYF. DNA for the CDR3: TGCGCCAGCAGCAGCGGGACTAGCGGAAACATTCAGTACTTC.

The chain recombines TRBV10-3 with TRBJ1-2, with 7 bases fitting TRBD1. Germline-derived CDR1 and CDR2 are ENHRY and SYGVKD. Trimming took 10 bases from V and 5 from J; bases not matched to a gene: 13. The CDR3 sequence is 14 residues long. The CDR3 here is CATSGEGARYGYTF. CDR3 sequence (DNA): TGTGCCACCTCGGGAGAGGGGGCGAGGTATGGCTACACCTTC.

The chain has TRBV5-1 and TRBJ2-1; D ambiguous. Germline V gives CDR1 SGHRS, CDR2 YFSETQ. The ends were cut back, 4 bases at V and 9 bases at J, with 11 bases in the middle. This CDR3 has 12 residues. The CDR3 is CASSPLPGEQFF. The CDR3 DNA follows: TGCGCCAGCAGCCCTTTGCCGGGTGAGCAGTTCTTC.

The V and J genes are TRBV9 and TRBJ2-3; TRBD2 matches 8 bases. This CDR3 spans 14 amino acids. V shed 0 bases and J 10 bases; nucleotides not matched to a gene: 7. Germline values: CDR1 SGDLS, CDR2 YYNGEE. CDR3 amino acids: CASSVVGLGESQYF. The CDR3 DNA reads as TGTGCCAGCAGCGTAGTGGGACTAGGAGAATCGCAGTATTTT.

This chain connects TRBV10-2 to TRBJ2-7; TRBD2 agrees at 16 bases. V shed 10 bases and J 2 bases; nucleotides not matched to a gene: 17. CDR1 WSHSY and CDR2 SAAADI come from the germline V gene. This CDR3 has 19 amino acids. The CDR3 DNA reads as TGCGCCACCAAGGGGGGACTAGCGGGAGGGCGAGCCTCCCCCTACGAGCAGTACTTC. This translates into CATKGGLAGGRASPYEQYF.

This clone was counted a single time. In DNA, the CDR3 is TGTGCCAGCAGTTTCAATTTTCAGGGGAACACCGGGGAGCTGTTTTTT. Its protein product is CASSFNFQGNTGELFF. The V and J genes are TRBV27 and TRBJ2-2, with D tentatively TRBD1 (5 bases). Deletions cut 3 bases from V and 1 base from J, with 12 bases between. The CDR3 sequence is 16 residues long. CDR1 MNHEY and CDR2 SMNVEV come from the germline V gene (reference sequence).

This chain connects TRBV5-4 to TRBJ1-1; TRBD1 agrees at 7 bases. The CDR3 contains 14 residues. J gave up 8 bases and V 3 bases, and 10 bases lay outside the gene matches. Germline V CDR1 and CDR2: SGHNT, YYREEE (reference sequence). Here the CDR3 DNA reads TGTGCCAGCAGCTGGGGTCCAGGGGGTGGGGAAGCTTTCTTT. Protein: CASSWGPGGGEAFF.

The J gene is TRBJ2-7, the V gene TRBV5-1; TRBD1 agrees at 9 bases. Germline V lookup: CDR1 SGHRS, CDR2 YFSETQ. CDR3 length: 14 residues. V lost 4 bases to trimming and J lost 3 bases; unmatched junction nucleotides: 5. The DNA of the CDR3 is TGCGCCAGCAGCCCATGGGACAGGGTCTACGAGCAGTACTTC. Translating it yields CASSPWDRVYEQYF. Full variable domain (missing parts from reference TRBV5-1 and TRBJ2-7): KAGVTQTPRYLIKTRGQQVTLSCSPISGHRSVSWYQQTPGQGLQFLFEYFSETQRNKGNFPGRFSGRQFSNSRSEMNVSTLELGDSALYLCASSPWDRVYEQYFGPGTRLTVT.

V is TRBV5-1 and J is TRBJ2-5; no clear D. Germline V CDR1 and CDR2: SGHRS, YFSETQ. CDR3 length: 12 amino acids. Trimming pared 0 bases from V and 5 bases from J, leaving 5 bases between. The CDR3 DNA follows: TGCGCCAGCAGCTTGGCCTTGGAGACCCAGTACTTC. Protein sequence: CASSLALETQYF.

The CDR3 nucleotides read TGTGCCAGCAGCCCTCCGGGGGGGCCGGGGGAAAAACTGTTTTTT. This gives the protein CASSPPGGPGEKLFF. This chain joins TRBV5-4 and TRBJ1-4; D is perhaps TRBD1 (6 bases). V shed 4 bases and J shed 8 bases, with 18 bases lying between them. This CDR3 comprises 15 residues. CDR1 is SGHNT, CDR2 YYREEE, per germline (reference sequence).

V is TRBV19 and J is TRBJ1-1; tentatively, D is TRBD1 (6 bases). The CDR3 has 12 amino acids. V shed 6 bases and J shed 7 bases, with 12 bases lying between them. Germline loops: CDR1 LNHDA, CDR2 SQIVND (reference sequence). This CDR3 reads CASRDSRFEAFF. CDR3 nucleotides: TGTGCCAGTAGGGACAGCCGTTTTGAAGCTTTCTTT.

V and J are TRBV10-3 and TRBJ2-7; maybe TRBD1 (5 bases). Trimming pared 2 bases from V and 4 bases from J, leaving 12 bases between. CDR1 and CDR2 from the germline V gene are ENHRY and SYGVKD. The CDR3 sequence is 14 residues long. The CDR3 nucleotides are TGTGCCATCAGTGAGGACAGAAGTCTTTACGAGCAGTACTTC. Translated, it gives CAISEDRSLYEQYF.

The V gene is TRBV18, the J gene TRBJ2-5, with TRBD1 as a possible D gene (6 bases). The CDR3 spans 15 residues. Trimming took 1 base from V and 1 from J, leaving 10 bases between them. CDR1 is KGHSH and CDR2 is LQKENI in the germline V gene. The CDR3 DNA reads TGTGCCAGCTCACCACAAAACAGGGTCCAAGAGACCCAGTACTTC. It translates to CASSPQNRVQETQYF.